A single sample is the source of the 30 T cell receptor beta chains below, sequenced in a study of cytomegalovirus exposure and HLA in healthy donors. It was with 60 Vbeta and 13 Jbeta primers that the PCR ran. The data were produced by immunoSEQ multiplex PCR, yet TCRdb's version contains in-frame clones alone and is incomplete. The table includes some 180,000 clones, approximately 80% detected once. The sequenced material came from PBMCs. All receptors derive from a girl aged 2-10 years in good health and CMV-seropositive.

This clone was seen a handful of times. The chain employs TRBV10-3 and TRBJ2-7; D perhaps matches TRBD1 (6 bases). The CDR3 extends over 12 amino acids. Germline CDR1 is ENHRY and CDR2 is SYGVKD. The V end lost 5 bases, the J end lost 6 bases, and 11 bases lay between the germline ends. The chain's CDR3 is CAISSHRVEQYF. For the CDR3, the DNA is TGTGCCATCAGTTCCCACAGGGTCGAGCAGTACTTC.

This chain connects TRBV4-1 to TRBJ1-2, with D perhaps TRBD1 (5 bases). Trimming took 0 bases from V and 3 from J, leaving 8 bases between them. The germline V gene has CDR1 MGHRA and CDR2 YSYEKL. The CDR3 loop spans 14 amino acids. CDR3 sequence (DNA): TGCGCCAGCAGCCAAGAAAGCAGGGACTATGGCTACACCTTC. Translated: CASSQESRDYGYTF.

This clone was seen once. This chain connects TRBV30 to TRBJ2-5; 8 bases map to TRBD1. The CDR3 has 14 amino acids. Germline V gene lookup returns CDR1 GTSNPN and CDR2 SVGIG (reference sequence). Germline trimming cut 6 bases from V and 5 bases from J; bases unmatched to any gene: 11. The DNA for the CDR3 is TGTGCCTGCCACCCACTGACAGGGGAGGAGACCCAGTACTTC. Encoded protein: CACHPLTGEETQYF.

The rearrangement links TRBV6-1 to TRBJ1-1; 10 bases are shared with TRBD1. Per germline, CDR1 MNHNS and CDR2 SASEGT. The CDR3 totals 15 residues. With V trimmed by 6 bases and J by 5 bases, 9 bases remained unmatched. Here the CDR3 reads CASRQRQGAGTEAFF. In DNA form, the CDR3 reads TGTGCCAGCAGGCAAAGACAGGGGGCGGGGACTGAAGCTTTCTTT.

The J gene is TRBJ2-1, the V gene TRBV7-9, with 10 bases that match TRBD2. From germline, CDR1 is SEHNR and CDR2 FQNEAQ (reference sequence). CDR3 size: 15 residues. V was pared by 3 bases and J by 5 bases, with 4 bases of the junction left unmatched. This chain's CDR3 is CASSFGLAVHNEQFF. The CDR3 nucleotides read TGTGCCAGCAGCTTTGGACTAGCGGTACACAATGAGCAGTTCTTC.

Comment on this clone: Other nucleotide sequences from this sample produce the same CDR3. This CDR3 is CASSSHGLAVFF. The CDR3 nucleotides are TGTGCCAGCAGCTCCCACGGGTTAGCGGTTTTCTTT. The chain recombines TRBV7-9 with TRBJ1-1; no clear D gene. The CDR3 is 12 residues long. Germline V gives CDR1 SEHNR, CDR2 FQNEAQ (reference sequence). Trimming took off 4 bases at V and 13 bases at J, with 16 bases between the two ends.

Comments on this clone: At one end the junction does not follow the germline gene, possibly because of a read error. CDR3 in DNA: TGTGCCAGTCGGGGACAGGCGAATACCGGGGAGCTGTTTTTT. Translated, it gives CASRGQANTGELFF. This chain connects TRBV28 to TRBJ2-2, with 8 nucleotides matching TRBD1. The CDR3 is 14 residues long. Germline V CDR1 and CDR2: MDHEN, SYDVKM.

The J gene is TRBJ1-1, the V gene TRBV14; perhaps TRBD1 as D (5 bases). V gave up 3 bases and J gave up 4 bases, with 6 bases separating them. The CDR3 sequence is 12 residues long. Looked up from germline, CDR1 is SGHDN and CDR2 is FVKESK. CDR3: CASSQGGTEAFF. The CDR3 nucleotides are TGTGCCAGCAGCCAGGGGGGCACTGAAGCTTTCTTT.

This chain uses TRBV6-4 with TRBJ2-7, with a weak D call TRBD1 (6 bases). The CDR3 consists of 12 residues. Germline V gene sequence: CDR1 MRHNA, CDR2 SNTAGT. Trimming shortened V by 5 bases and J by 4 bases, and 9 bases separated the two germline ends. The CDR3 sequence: CASSSGQYEQYF. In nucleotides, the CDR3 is TGTGCCAGCAGTTCTGGACAGTACGAGCAGTACTTC.

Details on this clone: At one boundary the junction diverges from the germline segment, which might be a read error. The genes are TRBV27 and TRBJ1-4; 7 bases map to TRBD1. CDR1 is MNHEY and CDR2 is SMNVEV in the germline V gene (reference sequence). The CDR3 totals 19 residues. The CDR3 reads CASSLLWSGGSGGPEKPFF. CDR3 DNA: TGTGCCAGCAGTTTATTATGGTCAGGGGGGTCGGGTGGCCCTGAAAAACCGTTTTTT.

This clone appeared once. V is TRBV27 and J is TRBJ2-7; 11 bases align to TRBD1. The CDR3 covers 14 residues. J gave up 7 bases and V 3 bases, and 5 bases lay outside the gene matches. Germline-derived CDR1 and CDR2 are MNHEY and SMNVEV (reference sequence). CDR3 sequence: CASSLGQGGREQYF. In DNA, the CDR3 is TGTGCCAGCAGTTTGGGACAGGGGGGTCGGGAGCAGTACTTC.

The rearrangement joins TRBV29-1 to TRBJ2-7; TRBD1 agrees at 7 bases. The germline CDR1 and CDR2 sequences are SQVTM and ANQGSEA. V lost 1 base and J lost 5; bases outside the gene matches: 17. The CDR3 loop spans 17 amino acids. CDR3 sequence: CSVEGGRGGQLVDEQYF. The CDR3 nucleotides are TGCAGCGTTGAAGGGGGTAGAGGGGGCCAATTGGTGGACGAGCAGTACTTC.

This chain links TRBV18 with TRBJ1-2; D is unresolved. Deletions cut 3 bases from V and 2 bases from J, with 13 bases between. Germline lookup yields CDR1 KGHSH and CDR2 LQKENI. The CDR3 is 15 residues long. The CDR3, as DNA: TGTGCCAGCTCACCGACCGACAATCCGAACTATGGCTACACCTTC. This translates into CASSPTDNPNYGYTF.

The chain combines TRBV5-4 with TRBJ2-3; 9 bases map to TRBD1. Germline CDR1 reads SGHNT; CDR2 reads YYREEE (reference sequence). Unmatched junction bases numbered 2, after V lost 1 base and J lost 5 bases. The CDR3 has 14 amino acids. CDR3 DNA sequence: TGTGCCAGCAGCTTGTGGACAGGGGTAGATACGCAGTATTTT. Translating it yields CASSLWTGVDTQYF.

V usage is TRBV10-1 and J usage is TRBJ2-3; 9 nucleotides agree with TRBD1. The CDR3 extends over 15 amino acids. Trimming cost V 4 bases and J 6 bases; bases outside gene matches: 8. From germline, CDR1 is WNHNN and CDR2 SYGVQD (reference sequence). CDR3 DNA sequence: TGCGCCAGCAGTGCGGGACAGGGCTACCTGGATACGCAGTATTTT. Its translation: CASSAGQGYLDTQYF.

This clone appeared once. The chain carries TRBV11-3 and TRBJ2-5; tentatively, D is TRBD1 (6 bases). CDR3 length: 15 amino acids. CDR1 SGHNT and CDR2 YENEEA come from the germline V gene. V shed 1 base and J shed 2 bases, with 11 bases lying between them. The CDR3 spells CASSLVHGQQETQYF. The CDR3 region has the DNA TGTGCCAGCAGCTTAGTACATGGACAGCAAGAGACCCAGTACTTC.

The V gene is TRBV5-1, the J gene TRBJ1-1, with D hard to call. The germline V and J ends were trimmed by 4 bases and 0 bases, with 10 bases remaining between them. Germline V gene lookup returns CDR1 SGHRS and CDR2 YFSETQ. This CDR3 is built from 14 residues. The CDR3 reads CASSEVSMNTEAFF. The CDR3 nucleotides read TGCGCCAGCAGCGAGGTGAGCATGAACACTGAAGCTTTCTTT.

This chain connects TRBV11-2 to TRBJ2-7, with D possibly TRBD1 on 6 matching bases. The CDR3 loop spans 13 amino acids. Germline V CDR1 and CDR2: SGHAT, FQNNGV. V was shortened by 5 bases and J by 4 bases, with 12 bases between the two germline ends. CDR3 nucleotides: TGTGCCAGCAGCAACACAGGGCGATACGAGCAGTACTTC. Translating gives CASSNTGRYEQYF.

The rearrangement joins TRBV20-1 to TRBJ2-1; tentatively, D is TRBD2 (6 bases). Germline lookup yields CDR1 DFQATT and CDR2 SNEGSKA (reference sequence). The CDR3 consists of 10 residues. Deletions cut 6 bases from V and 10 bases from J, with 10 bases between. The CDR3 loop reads CSAYGLEQFF. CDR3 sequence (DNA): TGCAGTGCATACGGACTAGAGCAGTTCTTC.

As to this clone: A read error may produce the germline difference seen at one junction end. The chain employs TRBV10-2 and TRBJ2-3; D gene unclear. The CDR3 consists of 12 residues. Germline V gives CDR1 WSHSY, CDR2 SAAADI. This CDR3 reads CASREFRDTQYF. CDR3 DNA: TGCGCCAGCAGAGAGTTTCGGGATACGCAGTATTTT.

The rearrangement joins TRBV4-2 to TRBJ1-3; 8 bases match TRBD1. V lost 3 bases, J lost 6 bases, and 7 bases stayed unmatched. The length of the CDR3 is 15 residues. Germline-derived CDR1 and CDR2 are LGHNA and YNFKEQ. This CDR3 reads CASSHRTGSKNTIYF. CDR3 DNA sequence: TGTGCCAGCAGCCACCGGACAGGGAGTAAAAACACCATATATTTT.

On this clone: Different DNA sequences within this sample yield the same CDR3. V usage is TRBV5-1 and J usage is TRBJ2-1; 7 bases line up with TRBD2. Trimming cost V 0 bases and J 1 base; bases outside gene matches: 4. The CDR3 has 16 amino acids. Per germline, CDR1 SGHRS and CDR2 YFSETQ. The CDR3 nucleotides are TGCGCCAGCAGCTTGGGGGGGAGGGGATCCTACAATGAGCAGTTCTTC. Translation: CASSLGGRGSYNEQFF.

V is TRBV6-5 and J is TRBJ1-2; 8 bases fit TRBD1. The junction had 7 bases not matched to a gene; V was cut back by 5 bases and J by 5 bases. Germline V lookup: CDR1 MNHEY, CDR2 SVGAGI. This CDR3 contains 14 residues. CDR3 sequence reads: CASSTTGVLYGYTF. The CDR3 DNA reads TGTGCCAGCAGTACGACAGGGGTTTTATATGGCTACACCTTC.

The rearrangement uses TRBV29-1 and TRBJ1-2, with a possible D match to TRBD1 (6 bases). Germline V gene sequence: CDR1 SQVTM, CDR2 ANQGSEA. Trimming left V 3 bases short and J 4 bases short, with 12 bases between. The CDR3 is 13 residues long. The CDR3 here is CSVENRAVYGYTF. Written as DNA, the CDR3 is TGCAGCGTTGAGAACAGGGCGGTCTATGGCTACACCTTC.

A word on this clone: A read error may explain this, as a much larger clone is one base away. Here the CDR3 DNA reads TGCGCCAGCAGCTTGGGACAGAGCTCCTACGAGCAGTACTTC. Protein sequence: CASSLGQSSYEQYF. The V call is TRBV5-1, the J call TRBJ2-5; possibly TRBD1 for D (5 bases). The DNA end favors TRBJ2-7, so the J call may be wrong. This CDR3 contains 14 residues. Germline-derived CDR1 and CDR2 are SGHRS and YFSETQ.

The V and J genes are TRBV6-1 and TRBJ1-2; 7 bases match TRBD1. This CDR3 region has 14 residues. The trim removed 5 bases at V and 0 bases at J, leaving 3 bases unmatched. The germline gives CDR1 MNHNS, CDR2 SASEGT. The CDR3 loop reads CASSTGTANYGYTF. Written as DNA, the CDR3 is TGTGCCAGCAGTACCGGGACAGCTAACTATGGCTACACCTTC.

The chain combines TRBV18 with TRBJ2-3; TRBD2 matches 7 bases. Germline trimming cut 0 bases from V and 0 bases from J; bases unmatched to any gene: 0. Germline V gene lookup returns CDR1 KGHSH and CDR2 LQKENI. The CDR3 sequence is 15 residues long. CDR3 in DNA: TGTGCCAGCTCACCACCGGGACTAAGCACAGATACGCAGTATTTT. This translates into CASSPPGLSTDTQYF.

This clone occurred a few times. The CDR3 sequence: CASSRGDTEAFF. CDR3 DNA: TGTGCCAGCAGCCGGGGGGACACTGAAGCTTTCTTT. The rearrangement joins TRBV6-5 to TRBJ1-1, with D tentatively TRBD1 (5 bases). Trimming removed 6 bases from V and 3 bases from J, with 8 bases in between. The CDR3 has 12 amino acids. The V gene's germline CDR1 is MNHEY and CDR2 SVGAGI.

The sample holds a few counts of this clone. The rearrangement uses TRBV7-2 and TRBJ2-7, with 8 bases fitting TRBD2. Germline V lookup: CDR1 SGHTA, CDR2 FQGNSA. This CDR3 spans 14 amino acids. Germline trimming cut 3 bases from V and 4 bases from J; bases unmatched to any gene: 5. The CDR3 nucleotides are TGTGCCAGCAGCTTTGGCGGGAGGAGATACGAGCAGTACTTC. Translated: CASSFGGRRYEQYF.

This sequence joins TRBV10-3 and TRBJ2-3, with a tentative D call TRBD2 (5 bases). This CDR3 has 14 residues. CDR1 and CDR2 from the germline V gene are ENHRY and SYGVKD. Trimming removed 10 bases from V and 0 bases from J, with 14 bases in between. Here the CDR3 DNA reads TGTGCCACACGAGCGGAAACTAGCACAGATACGCAGTATTTT. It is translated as CATRAETSTDTQYF.